This TCR beta chain was recorded in a study of regulatory T cells in long-lasting Graves disease. Assembly of TCR beta libraries relied on iRepertoire HTBI primers together with Arm-PCR of CDR3 regions. One entry per CDR3 protein, called by TCRdb with MiXCR from the multiplex PCR reads. The sample contains 530,000 or so distinct CDR3 sequences, 13% of which appear only once. The CDR3 sequence is 16 residues long. Trimming removed 0 bases from V and 0 bases from J, with 7 bases in between. The germline gives CDR1 SGDLS, CDR2 YYNGEE. Documented time point: newly diagnosed GD, antithyroid drugs for less than 3 months. Making the TCR library involved RNA that had been extracted from PBMCs. These data were also reused for a study on T cells in Graves' hyperthyroidism and ophthalmopathy. That source reports: Orbital computed tomography and thyroid ultrasound, together with serum TRAb and thyroxine and clinical symptoms, were used for diagnoses.

The V and J genes are TRBV9 and TRBJ1-6; D not certain. The specimen comprised peripheral blood mononuclear cells (PBMCs), sampled at new diagnosis, from a patient treated with antithyroid drugs. The TCR was taken from a man aged 30 to 39 with Graves disease. The CDR3 is CASSVDPSSYNSPLHF. DNA of the CDR3: TGTGCCAGCAGCGTAGACCCCAGCTCCTATAATTCACCCCTCCACTTT.